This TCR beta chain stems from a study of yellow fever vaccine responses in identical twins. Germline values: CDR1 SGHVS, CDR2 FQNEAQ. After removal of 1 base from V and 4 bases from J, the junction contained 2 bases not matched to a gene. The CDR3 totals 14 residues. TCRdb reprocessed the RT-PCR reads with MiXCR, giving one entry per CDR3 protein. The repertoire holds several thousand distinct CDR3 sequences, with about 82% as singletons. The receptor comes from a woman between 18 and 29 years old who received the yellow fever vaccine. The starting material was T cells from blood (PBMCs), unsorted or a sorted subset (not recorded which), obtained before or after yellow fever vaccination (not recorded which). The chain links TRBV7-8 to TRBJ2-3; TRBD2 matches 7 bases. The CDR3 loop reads CASSLEGGSDTQYF. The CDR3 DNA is TGTGCCAGCAGCTTAGAGGGAGGGTCAGATACGCAGTATTTT. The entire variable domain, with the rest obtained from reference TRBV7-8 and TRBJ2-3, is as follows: GAGVSQSPRYKVAKRGQDVALRCDPISGHVSLFWYQQALGQGPEFLTYFQNEAQLDKSGLPSDRFFAERPEGSVSTLKIQRTQQEDSAVYLCASSLEGGSDTQYFGPGTRLTVL.